Listed below are T cell receptor beta chains from one sample, sequenced in a study of regulatory T cells in long-lasting Graves disease. Via MiXCR, TCRdb re-called the multiplex PCR reads, giving one row per CDR3 protein. This sample has 250,000 to 400,000 distinct CDR3 sequences, with approximately 20% found just once. The sample here was peripheral blood mononuclear cells (PBMCs), taken at new diagnosis, from a patient treated with antithyroid drugs. The receptors derive from a female donor with Graves disease. The CDR3 runs from the conserved cysteine through the conserved F or W. The order of the fields is clone size, V gene, D gene, J gene, CDR3 protein, CDR3 DNA. D genes are given only for firm matches. Size is stated for part of the rows, as once, few or many counts, or as a class when the clone is expanded.

many	TRBV18	TRBD1	TRBJ2-7	CASSPSTGGGYEQYF	TGTGCCAGCTCACCAAGCACAGGGGGCGGCTACGAGCAGTACTTC
NA	TRBV28	NA	TRBJ1-6	CASSEGGFGGNSPLHF	TGTGCCAGCAGTGAGGGGGGATTTGGGGGTAATTCACCCCTCCACTTT
NA	TRBV5-6	NA	TRBJ2-5	CASSIRDVLRETQYF	TGTGCCAGCAGCATCCGGGACGTATTAAGGGAGACCCAGTACTTC
many	TRBV2	TRBD2	TRBJ2-7	CASSEAISGVYYEQYF	TGTGCCAGCAGTGAAGCGATTAGCGGGGTTTATTACGAGCAGTACTTC
many	TRBV19	NA	TRBJ2-2	CASSKSPGGGTGELFF	TGTGCCAGTAGTAAGAGTCCAGGGGGAGGCACCGGGGAGCTGTTTTTT
NA	TRBV9	NA	TRBJ1-3	CASSAGPGNTIYF	TGTGCCAGCAGCGCAGGGCCCGGAAACACCATATATTTT
many	TRBV2	TRBD1	TRBJ1-4	CASRSTGVEEKLFF	TGTGCCAGCAGGTCGACAGGGGTAGAGGAAAAACTGTTTTTT
many	TRBV11-2	NA	TRBJ2-7	CASSLDLPHEQYF	TGTGCCAGCAGCTTAGATCTCCCCCACGAGCAGTACTTC
many	TRBV7-8	NA	TRBJ2-3	CASSLRDSISSTDTQYF	TGTGCCAGCAGCTTGCGTGACAGCATCTCTAGCACAGATACGCAGTATTTT
many	TRBV19	NA	TRBJ1-1	CASTFEKGRPNTEAFF	TGTGCCAGTACCTTCGAGAAGGGACGGCCGAACACTGAAGCTTTCTTT
NA	TRBV5-1	NA	TRBJ1-3	CASSFQSGNTIYF	TGCGCCAGCAGCTTTCAATCCGGAAACACCATATATTTT
NA	TRBV7-2	NA	TRBJ2-5	CASSLASGSQETQYF	TGTGCCAGCAGCTTAGCGTCCGGGAGTCAAGAGACCCAGTACTTC
many	TRBV7-2	TRBD2	TRBJ2-1	CASSDGTSAWNEQFF	TGTGCCAGCAGCGACGGGACTAGCGCTTGGAATGAGCAGTTCTTC
NA	TRBV30	NA	TRBJ1-1	CAWSGQATEAFF	TGTGCCTGGAGTGGGCAGGCCACTGAAGCTTTCTTT
NA	TRBV24-1	NA	TRBJ2-1	CATSDLSREARHNEQFF	TGTGCCACCAGTGACCTATCGAGGGAGGCCCGCCATAATGAGCAGTTCTTC
many	TRBV2	NA	TRBJ2-1	CASSEVESLEQFF	TGTGCCAGCAGTGAGGTAGAGAGCCTTGAGCAGTTCTTC
many	TRBV2	NA	TRBJ2-3	CASNSPLGDTQYF	TGTGCCAGCAATTCGCCTCTGGGAGATACGCAGTATTTT
many	TRBV4-1	TRBD2	TRBJ2-1	CASSQAQAASGGFNEQFF	TGCGCCAGCAGCCAAGCCCAAGCAGCCAGCGGGGGGTTCAATGAGCAGTTCTTC
many	TRBV2	TRBD2	TRBJ2-5	CASSWTSGSQGETQYF	TGTGCCAGCAGTTGGACTAGCGGGAGTCAAGGAGAGACCCAGTACTTC
few	TRBV7-9	NA	TRBJ2-1	CASSLEGPYNEQFF	TGTGCCAGCAGCTTGGAAGGACCGTACAATGAGCAGTTCTTC
many	TRBV9	NA	TRBJ2-7	CASSAPDLQGRHEQYF	TGTGCCAGCAGCGCACCGGACCTCCAGGGTCGACACGAGCAGTACTTC
NA	TRBV6-2/TRBV6-3	NA	TRBJ1-5	CASSLQGQPQHF	TGTGCCAGCAGCCTTCAGGGTCAGCCCCAGCATTTT
NA	TRBV19	NA	TRBJ2-5	CASTDRPQETQYF	TGTGCCAGTACCGACAGACCCCAAGAGACCCAGTACTTC
many	TRBV20-1	NA	TRBJ2-3	CSARTTGLGRTDTQYF	TGCAGTGCTCGTACCACGGGGCTAGGCCGCACAGATACGCAGTATTTT
NA	TRBV7-2	NA	TRBJ2-3	CASVQAIGTDTQYF	TGTGCCAGCGTTCAAGCCATTGGCACAGATACGCAGTATTTT
NA	TRBV20-1	NA	TRBJ2-5	CSARGRTRRSQETQYF	TGCAGTGCTAGAGGCCGGACACGCAGAAGCCAAGAGACCCAGTACTTC
many	TRBV24-1	NA	TRBJ2-1	CATSEAGLDRYNEQFF	TGTGCCACCAGTGAGGCCGGACTGGACCGTTACAATGAGCAGTTCTTC
NA	TRBV6-2/TRBV6-3	NA	TRBJ1-5	CASSYSVRGNQPQHF	TGTGCCAGCAGTTACTCGGTAAGGGGCAATCAGCCCCAGCATTTT
NA	TRBV7-9	TRBD1	TRBJ1-3	CASSQTGSSGNTIYF	TGTGCCAGCAGCCAGACAGGGAGCTCTGGAAACACCATATATTTT
many	TRBV2	TRBD1	TRBJ2-1	CASSERQGLSYNEQFF	TGTGCCAGCAGCGAACGACAGGGGCTCTCCTACAATGAGCAGTTCTTC
NA	TRBV12-3/TRBV12-4	TRBD2	TRBJ2-1	CASSRGLASDEQFF	TGTGCCAGCAGTCGGGGACTAGCTTCGGATGAGCAGTTCTTC
many	TRBV9	TRBD2	TRBJ2-5	CASSGSSGTREETQYF	TGTGCCAGCAGCGGATCTAGCGGGACCAGGGAAGAGACCCAGTACTTC
many	TRBV19	TRBD1	TRBJ2-5	CASSPFLWDRGKLLKTQYF	TGTGCCAGTAGTCCCTTCCTCTGGGACAGGGGGAAGCTATTGAAGACCCAGTACTTC
few	TRBV6-1	NA	TRBJ2-3	CASNARTKDTQYF	TGTGCCAGCAATGCAAGGACAAAGGATACGCAGTATTTT
many	TRBV13	NA	TRBJ2-1	CASSSSNEQFF	TGTGCCAGCAGCTCTAGCAATGAGCAGTTCTTC
many	TRBV6-1	TRBD2	TRBJ2-1	CATKLAGGSYNEQFF	TGTGCCACCAAACTAGCGGGGGGCTCCTACAATGAGCAGTTCTTC
many	TRBV18	NA	TRBJ2-7	CASSPLAIGQGPYEQYF	TGTGCCAGCTCACCACTTGCTATCGGGCAGGGTCCCTACGAGCAGTACTTC
many	TRBV19	NA	TRBJ2-7	CASSISTDPYEQYF	TGTGCCAGTAGTATCTCGACGGATCCCTACGAGCAGTACTTC
NA	TRBV19	NA	TRBJ2-2	CASSRVGGDGELFF	TGTGCCAGTAGTAGGGTAGGAGGGGACGGGGAGCTGTTTTTT
many	TRBV2	TRBD2	TRBJ2-1	CASSVLAEGHEQFF	TGTGCCAGCAGTGTCCTAGCGGAGGGCCATGAGCAGTTCTTC
many	TRBV14	NA	TRBJ2-7	CASSQARRASVYEQYF	TGTGCCAGCAGCCAAGCAAGGAGGGCCTCAGTTTACGAGCAGTACTTC
many	TRBV12-3/TRBV12-4	NA	TRBJ1-1	CASSPLQGWDTEAFF	TGTGCCAGCAGTCCACTTCAGGGGTGGGACACTGAAGCTTTCTTT
many	TRBV30	TRBD2	TRBJ2-3	CAWNLAGEDTQYF	TGTGCCTGGAACCTAGCGGGAGAAGATACGCAGTATTTT
few	TRBV12-3/TRBV12-4	TRBD1	TRBJ2-7	CASGLTGQGPHEQYF	TGTGCCAGCGGTTTAACCGGACAGGGCCCCCACGAGCAGTACTTC
many	TRBV19	TRBD1	TRBJ2-3	CASSTTDRGPTDTQYF	TGTGCCAGTAGTACAACCGACAGGGGGCCCACAGATACGCAGTATTTT
few	TRBV6-2/TRBV6-3	TRBD1	TRBJ2-4	CASSYPGGGNEQVF	TGTGCCAGCAGTTATCCAGGGGGTGGGAATGAGCAGGTCTTC
NA	TRBV5-1	TRBD2	TRBJ2-7	CASSSGTSGRAVYEQYF	TGCGCCAGCAGCTCGGGGACTAGCGGGAGGGCCGTGTACGAGCAGTACTTC
many	TRBV7-6	TRBD1	TRBJ2-5	CASSFNRGQETQYF	TGTGCCAGCAGCTTCAACAGGGGTCAAGAGACCCAGTACTTC
many	TRBV9	NA	TRBJ1-1	CASTQGQLMNTEAFF	TGTGCCAGCACCCAAGGACAGCTAATGAACACTGAAGCTTTCTTT
many	TRBV27	NA	TRBJ2-5	CASSFFADQETQYF	TGTGCCAGCAGTTTTTTTGCGGACCAAGAGACCCAGTACTTC
few	TRBV6-2/TRBV6-3	NA	TRBJ1-1	CASSVSGPEGYF	TGTGCCAGCAGTGTATCAGGGCCGGAGGGGTATTTT
few	TRBV7-2	TRBD1	TRBJ2-3	CASSLASRGRTQYF	TGTGCCAGCAGCTTAGCCTCCAGGGGGCGTACGCAGTATTTT
many	TRBV27	TRBD2	TRBJ2-7	CASSVGLAGREQYF	TGTGCCAGCAGTGTGGGACTAGCGGGACGCGAGCAGTACTTC
NA	TRBV6-5	NA	TRBJ2-7	CASSYARTTTTYEQYF	TGTGCCAGCAGTTACGCCCGGACTACTACTACCTACGAGCAGTACTTC
few	TRBV5-1	NA	TRBJ2-6	CASSFGHDSGANVLTF	TGCGCCAGCAGCTTTGGGCACGACTCTGGGGCCAACGTCCTGACTTTC
NA	TRBV4-1	TRBD2	TRBJ2-1	CASNQVFAGGQGEQFF	TGCGCCAGCAACCAAGTTTTCGCGGGAGGGCAGGGTGAGCAGTTCTTC
many	TRBV20-1	TRBD1	TRBJ2-7	CSALDGTGKYEQYF	TGCAGTGCTTTAGACGGGACAGGGAAGTACGAGCAGTACTTC
many	TRBV2	TRBD1	TRBJ1-2	CASSELTGTDPNYGYTF	TGTGCCAGCAGTGAACTTACCGGGACAGATCCCAACTATGGCTACACCTTC
few	TRBV7-8	TRBD1	TRBJ2-4	CASSSGQGRVIQYF	TGTGCCAGCAGCTCGGGACAGGGGAGGGTCATTCAGTACTTC
many	TRBV5-1	NA	TRBJ2-3	CASSYTGSTDTQYF	TGTGCCAGCAGTTACACCGGCAGCACAGATACGCAGTATTTT